This TCR beta chain was identified during a study of blood T cells in healthy people across ages. Those donating, healthy Caucasian individuals from Russia, were aged about 6 to 100. There were at least 5.5 micrograms of total RNA extracted from every sample. Alongside a J-beta primer mix, a sample-barcoded 5' primer served in a second PCR lasting about 7 to 11 cycles. From the 5' RACE reads, TCRdb called clonotypes with MiXCR, one entry per CDR3 protein. The sample lists approximately 600,000 distinct CDR3 sequences; about 53% were seen once. The CDR3 runs 13 residues. With 4 bases clipped from V and 11 bases from J, the junction kept 5 bases outside the gene matches. Germline CDR1 and CDR2: MGHDK and SYGVNS.

V and J are TRBV25-1 and TRBJ1-6; 7 nucleotides match TRBD1. The specimen sequenced was blood. This clonotype was obtained from a man between 60 and 70 years old in good health. This CDR3 reads CASSVQGNPPLHF. In DNA, the CDR3 is TGTGCCAGCAGTGTACAGGGGAATCCACCCCTCCACTTT.